The next 19 T cell receptor beta chains were all read from a single sample in a study of blood T cells in healthy people across ages. It was with a sample-barcoded 5' primer and a J-beta primer mix that a second PCR of roughly 6 to 12 cycles was run. TCRdb called the 5' RACE reads again in MiXCR, with one record for every CDR3 protein. This table holds about 1.7 million distinct CDR3 sequences, 28% found once. Specimen: blood. These receptors were collected from a young woman in good health.

The chain uses TRBV20-1 and TRBJ2-5; 8 nucleotides match TRBD2. The CDR3 contains 12 residues. Per the germline V gene, CDR1 is DFQATT and CDR2 is SNEGSKA (reference sequence). V lost 5 bases and J lost 5; bases outside the gene matches: 4. The chain's CDR3 is CSAVAGSETQYF. The CDR3 coding sequence is TGCAGTGCTGTAGCGGGGTCTGAGACCCAGTACTTC.

Of note for this clonotype: A junction end diverges from the germline sequence, so it may reflect a read error. V gene TRBV27 combines with J gene TRBJ2-6, with D maybe TRBD1 (5 bases). CDR3 length equals 13 residues. The germline CDR1 and CDR2 sequences are MNHEY and SMNVEV (reference sequence). As DNA, the CDR3 is TGTGCCAGCAGGGGGTCTGGGGCCAACGTCCCGACTTTC. Its protein is CASRGSGANVPTF.

About this clonotype: Germline and junction disagree at one end, which may indicate a read error. The CDR3 spells CAASENTDTQYF. CDR3 coding DNA: TGTGCCGCCAGTGAGAATACAGATACGCAGTATTTT. The V and J genes are TRBV24-1 and TRBJ2-3; D gene ambiguous. Germline loops: CDR1 KGHDR, CDR2 SFDVKD. This CDR3 contains 12 residues.

Notes on this clonotype: A much larger clonotype is one base distant, so this may be a read error. CDR3 nucleotides: TGTGCCACCGGGGCTGGGGGTACAAATGAGCAGTTCTTC. Protein: CATGAGGTNEQFF. The chain uses TRBV15 and TRBJ2-1; either TRBD1 or TRBD2 may supply D (5 bases each). The CDR3 has 13 amino acids. Germline assignment: CDR1 LNHNV and CDR2 YYDKDF (reference sequence). Between the trimmed V and J ends, which lost 8 bases and 7 bases, there was a span of 15 bases.

This chain uses TRBV7-2 with TRBJ2-3, with TRBD2 matching 11 bases. The V gene's germline CDR1 is SGHTA and CDR2 FQGNSA. Germline trimming cut 1 base from V and 0 bases from J; bases unmatched to any gene: 3. CDR3 length equals 17 residues. CDR3 nucleotides: TGTGCCAGCAGCTTAGTGGGGACTAGCGGTAGCACAGATACGCAGTATTTT. Translated: CASSLVGTSGSTDTQYF.

This clonotype was counted ten times or more. The V call is TRBV5-1, the J call TRBJ1-5; 7 bases line up with TRBD1. With 2 bases clipped from V and 7 bases from J, the junction kept 3 bases outside the gene matches. This CDR3 has 13 residues. Germline V gives CDR1 SGHRS, CDR2 YFSETQ. For the CDR3, the DNA is TGCGCCAGCAGCTTAAGACAGGGACAGCCCCAGCATTTT. Its translation is CASSLRQGQPQHF.

The chain couples TRBV12-3 or TRBV12-4 to TRBJ2-3; D is possibly TRBD1 (6 bases). The V and J ends lost 5 bases and 4 bases respectively, with 13 bases between them. This CDR3 comprises 14 residues. The CDR3 spells CASSPGESADTQYF. The CDR3 DNA sequence: TGTGCCAGCAGTCCAGGGGAGAGCGCAGATACGCAGTATTTT.

Remarks on this clonotype: This may stem from a read error, because a much larger clone lies one nucleotide away. The rearrangement links TRBV6-6 to TRBJ1-5, with D possibly TRBD1 on 5 matching bases. The V gene's germline CDR1 is MNHNY and CDR2 SVGAGI (reference sequence). The V gene lost 6 bases and the J gene lost 5 bases, with 11 bases spanning the gap. The CDR3 consists of 13 residues. The CDR3 bases are TGTGCCAGCAGGTCTCAGGGATATCAGCCCCAGCATTTT. Translation: CASRSQGYQPQHF.

The rearrangement joins TRBV7-2 to TRBJ2-3; TRBD2 might be the D (5 bases). Deletions cut 7 bases from V and 0 bases from J, with 20 bases between. This CDR3 has 17 amino acids. Germline loops: CDR1 SGHTA, CDR2 FQGNSA. Written as DNA, the CDR3 is TGTGCCAGCATCCGGCGGGCCCCCATGAGGAGCACAGATACGCAGTATTTT. This sequence encodes CASIRRAPMRSTDTQYF.

This clonotype appeared many times. The J gene is TRBJ2-7, the V gene TRBV4-1; D unresolved. The V gene lost 0 bases and the J gene lost 5 bases, with 5 bases spanning the gap. This CDR3 contains 12 residues. Per germline, CDR1 MGHRA and CDR2 YSYEKL. The CDR3 sequence: CASSQEFDEQYF. CDR3 nucleotide sequence: TGCGCCAGCAGCCAAGAGTTTGACGAGCAGTACTTC.

This clonotype was counted a few times. The chain links TRBV10-3 to TRBJ2-1; 8 bases line up with TRBD2. V was pared by 0 bases and J by 1 base, with 5 bases of the junction left unmatched. Germline values: CDR1 ENHRY, CDR2 SYGVKD. The CDR3 loop spans 17 amino acids. The CDR3 reads CAISESSGRGSYNEQFF. The CDR3 coding sequence is TGTGCCATCAGTGAGTCGAGCGGGAGAGGGTCCTACAATGAGCAGTTCTTC.

This clonotype has only a few counts. The chain uses TRBV9 and TRBJ2-5, with TRBD1 as a possible D gene (6 bases). Germline V gene lookup returns CDR1 SGDLS and CDR2 YYNGEE. This CDR3 has 14 residues. The V end lost 2 bases, the J end lost 5 bases, and 13 bases lay between the germline ends. CDR3 nucleotide sequence: TGTGCCAGCAGCGTGACAGGTGATGTTGAGACCCAGTACTTC. Encoded protein: CASSVTGDVETQYF.

This clonotype appeared many times. The J gene is TRBJ2-3, the V gene TRBV7-9, with a possible D match to TRBD1 (5 bases). Germline assignment: CDR1 SEHNR and CDR2 FQNEAQ (reference sequence). Trimming took 3 bases from V and 7 from J, leaving 17 bases between them. The CDR3 loop spans 15 amino acids. DNA of the CDR3: TGTGCCAGCAGCTTTTCAGGGTCCGGAATTAATACGCAGTATTTT. Translating it yields CASSFSGSGINTQYF.

In this sample, this clonotype turned up a few times. This rearrangement joins TRBV6-2 or TRBV6-3 to TRBJ2-1; the D gene is possibly TRBD2 (5 bases). The V gene's germline CDR1 is MNHEY and CDR2 SVGEGT. V lost 6 bases and J lost 10, with 13 bases in between. The CDR3 covers 12 residues. DNA for the CDR3: TGTGCCAGCAGCCGACGGAGGCGGGAGCAGTTCTTC. Encoded protein: CASSRRRREQFF.

This clonotype was seen more than once but under ten times. V usage is TRBV2 and J usage is TRBJ2-5; a possible D gene is TRBD1 (6 bases). Trimming took 6 bases from V and 4 from J, leaving 18 bases between them. Germline CDR1 reads SNHLY; CDR2 reads FYNNEI. CDR3 length: 15 amino acids. This CDR3 is CASSDTGYGRETQYF. DNA for the CDR3: TGTGCCAGCAGCGACACAGGGTATGGGCGAGAGACCCAGTACTTC.

The chain couples TRBV12-3 or TRBV12-4 to TRBJ1-1, with a weak D call TRBD1 (5 bases). Trimming pared 6 bases from V and 4 bases from J, leaving 18 bases between. CDR3 length: 15 residues. DNA for the CDR3: TGTGCCAGCAGGCGGACATCCCAAATGGGCACTGAAGCTTTCTTT. Translating gives CASRRTSQMGTEAFF.

A note on this clonotype: A read error may be the cause here, since a much bigger clone is one base away. The chain couples TRBV10-3 to TRBJ2-3, with D possibly matching TRBD2 (5 bases). The germline gives CDR1 ENHRY, CDR2 SYGVKD. This CDR3 spans 14 amino acids. CDR3 sequence reads: CAISESASRDTQYF. In DNA form, the CDR3 reads TGTGCCATCAGTGAGTCAGCTAGCAGAGATACGCAGTATTTT.

This clonotype was observed many times. The chain has TRBV29-1 and TRBJ2-3; D may be TRBD2 (5 bases). Trimming removed 7 bases from V and 6 bases from J, with 11 bases in between. From germline, CDR1 is SQVTM and CDR2 ANQGSEA. The CDR3 is made up of 11 amino acids. The CDR3 is CSASRGDTQYF. The DNA for the CDR3 is TGCAGCGCCAGCCGCGGGGATACGCAGTATTTT.

This clonotype occurred many times. The chain has TRBV7-2 and TRBJ2-5; D is tentatively TRBD1 or TRBD2 (5 bases each). The CDR3 has 13 residues. In germline, CDR1 is SGHTA, CDR2 FQGNSA. Trimming cost V 5 bases and J 4 bases, with 11 bases left between them. The CDR3 region has the DNA TGTGCCAGCAGCCACGGTGGGGGAGAGACCCAGTACTTC. Protein: CASSHGGGETQYF.